This T cell receptor (beta chain) comes out of a study of cytomegalovirus exposure and HLA in healthy donors. Study-wide points: The later analysis indicated that the majority of CMV-associated TCR beta chains appeared HLA-restricted. The study put 150 to 200 TCR beta chains on its list as cytomegalovirus-associated.

Points on this clone: As yet, its antigen is unknown.

PCR was performed using 60 Vbeta and 13 Jbeta primers. Sequencing was performed with immunoSEQ multiplex PCR; in TCRdb, only in-frame clones are kept and a portion is missing. Of 95,000 to 150,000 clones in the sample, roughly 78% were seen once. V trimming: 8 bases; J trimming: 2 bases; junction bases outside the gene matches: 12. The germline gives CDR1 SEHNR, CDR2 FQNEAQ (reference sequence). The length of the CDR3 is 15 residues. The donors comprised healthy bone marrow donors. The sequence was collected from a man under 40 in good health and CMV-seropositive. The sequenced material came from PBMCs. The genes are TRBV7-9 and TRBJ2-7; 7 bases are shared with TRBD1. CDR3 DNA sequence: TGTGCCAGCGGGTCTACCGGGACAGACCCCTACGAGCAGTACTTC. It translates to CASGSTGTDPYEQYF.